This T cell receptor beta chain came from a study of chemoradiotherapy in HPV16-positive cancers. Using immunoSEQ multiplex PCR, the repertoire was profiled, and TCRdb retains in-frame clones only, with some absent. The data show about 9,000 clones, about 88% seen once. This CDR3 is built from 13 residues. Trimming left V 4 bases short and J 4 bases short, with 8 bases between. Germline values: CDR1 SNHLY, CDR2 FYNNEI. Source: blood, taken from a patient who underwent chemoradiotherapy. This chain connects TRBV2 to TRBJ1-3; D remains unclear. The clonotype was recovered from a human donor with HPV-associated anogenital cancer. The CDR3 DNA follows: TGTGCCAGCAGTGGATCCGCCGGAAACACCATATATTTT. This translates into CASSGSAGNTIYF.